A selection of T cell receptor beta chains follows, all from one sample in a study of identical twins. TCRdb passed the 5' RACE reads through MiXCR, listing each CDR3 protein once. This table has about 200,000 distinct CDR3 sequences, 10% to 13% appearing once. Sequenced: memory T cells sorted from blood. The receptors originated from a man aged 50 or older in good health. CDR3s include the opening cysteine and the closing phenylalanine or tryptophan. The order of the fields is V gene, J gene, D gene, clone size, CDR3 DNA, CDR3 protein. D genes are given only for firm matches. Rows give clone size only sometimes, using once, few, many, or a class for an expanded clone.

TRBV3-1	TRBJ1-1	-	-	TGTGCCAGCAGCCAAGAAGGGGGTCGGGAAGCTTTCTTT	CASSQEGGREAFF
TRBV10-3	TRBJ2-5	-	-	TGTGCCATCAGTGAGTCGGGGGCAGAGACCCAGTACTTC	CAISESGAETQYF
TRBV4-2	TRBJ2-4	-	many	TGTGCCAGCAGCCAAGATGGGAAGGGGGGGATTGGCAAAAACATTCAGTACTTC	CASSQDGKGGIGKNIQYF
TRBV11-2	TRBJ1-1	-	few	TGTGCCAGCAGCTCGGGACTGAGCATGAACACTGAAGCTTTCTTT	CASSSGLSMNTEAFF
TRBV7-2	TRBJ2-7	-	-	TGTGCCAGCAGCCCGACGTACAGGGCCGCGCGGCAGTACTTC	CASSPTYRAARQYF
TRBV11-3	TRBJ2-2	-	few	TGTGCCAGCAGCTTTATGGGGACCGGGGAGCTGTTTTTT	CASSFMGTGELFF
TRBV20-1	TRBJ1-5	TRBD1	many	TGCAGTGCTAGGGTCGAGACAGGGGGCCGGAGTCAGCCCCAGCATTTT	CSARVETGGRSQPQHF
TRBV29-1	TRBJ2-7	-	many	TGCAGCGTTCGCCCTGGACTCGGCGAGCAGTACTTC	CSVRPGLGEQYF
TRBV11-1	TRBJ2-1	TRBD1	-	TGTGCCAGCAGACAGGGACAGGGGTTCGGAGCGGGAGTTAACAATGAGCAGTTCTTC	CASRQGQGFGAGVNNEQFF
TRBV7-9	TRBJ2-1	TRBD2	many	TGTGCCAGCAGGATGGGACTAGCAGGCCACAATGAGCAGTTCTTC	CASRMGLAGHNEQFF
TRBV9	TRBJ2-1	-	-	TGTGCCAGCAGCGTAGAAACCGGAAGGGTTGAGCAGTTCTTC	CASSVETGRVEQFF
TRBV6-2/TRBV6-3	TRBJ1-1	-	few	TGTGCCAGCAGCTCCCCCCTTGGGGGCCCGAACACTGAAGCTTTCTTT	CASSSPLGGPNTEAFF
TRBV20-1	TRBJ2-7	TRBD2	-	TGCAGTGCTAGAGATGGAGTAGCGGGGGCCTACGAGCAGTACTTC	CSARDGVAGAYEQYF
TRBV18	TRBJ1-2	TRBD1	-	TGTGCCAGCTCACCACAGGGGGCAAGAGGCTACACCTTC	CASSPQGARGYTF
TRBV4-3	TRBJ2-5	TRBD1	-	TGCGCCAGCAGCTTCTGGACAGGGACGGAGACCCAGTACTTC	CASSFWTGTETQYF
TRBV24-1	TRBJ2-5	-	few	TGTGCCACCAGCCACAGGGAGGTAGCGACCCAGTACTTC	CATSHREVATQYF
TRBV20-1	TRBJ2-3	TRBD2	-	TGCAGTCCACTAGCGGGAGGATATCCAGATACGCAGTATTTT	CSPLAGGYPDTQYF
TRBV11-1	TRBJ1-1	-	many	TGTGCCAGCAGCTTAGGAAGGGTTTTTCCCCCATCTCCCCCAACTGAAGCTTTCTTT	CASSLGRVFPPSPPTEAFF
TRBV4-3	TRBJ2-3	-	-	TGCGCCAGCAGCCAAGATGGGTACGATACGCAGTATTTT	CASSQDGYDTQYF
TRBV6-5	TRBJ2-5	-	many	TGTGCCAGCAGTTACGGCCGGTTGGGTCAGACCCAGTACTTC	CASSYGRLGQTQYF
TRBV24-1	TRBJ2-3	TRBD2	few	TGTGCCACCAGTGATCTAGCGGGAGGGCCAAATACGCAGTATTTT	CATSDLAGGPNTQYF
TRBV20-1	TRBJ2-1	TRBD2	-	TGCAGTGCTAGAGGAGGACTAGCGGGAGCCAATGAGCAGTTCTTC	CSARGGLAGANEQFF
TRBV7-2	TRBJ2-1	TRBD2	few	TGTGCCAGCAGTCTAGCGGGAGAGGGGTTCTTC	CASSLAGEGFF
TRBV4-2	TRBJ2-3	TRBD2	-	TGTGCCAGCAGCCTTTTTCTAGCGGGAGGGCGAGGGTCAGATACGCAGTATTTT	CASSLFLAGGRGSDTQYF
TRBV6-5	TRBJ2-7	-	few	TGTGCCAGCAGTTACGATCGGCAAAAGAGAAACGAGCAGTACTTC	CASSYDRQKRNEQYF
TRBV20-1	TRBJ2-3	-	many	TGCAGTGCTAGAGGGGCCCGGATGGTCTCAGATACGCAGTATTTT	CSARGARMVSDTQYF
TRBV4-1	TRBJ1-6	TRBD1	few	TGCGCCAGCAGCCAATATCCGGGACAGGAGTTAGTAGGATTGAATTCACCCCTCCACTTT	CASSQYPGQELVGLNSPLHF
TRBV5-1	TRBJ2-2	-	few	TGCGCCAGCAGCCCGGTTGGGGTTGTCGGGGAGCTGTTTTTT	CASSPVGVVGELFF
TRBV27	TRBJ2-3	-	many	TGTGCCAGCAGTTTATCCAGGGGCCCAGATACGCAGTATTTT	CASSLSRGPDTQYF
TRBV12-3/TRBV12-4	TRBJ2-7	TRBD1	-	TGTGCCAGCGGGCGGACAGGGGACTACGAGCAGTACTTC	CASGRTGDYEQYF
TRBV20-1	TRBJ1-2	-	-	TGCAGTGCTAGAGATTTGTACGAACCGTCTAACTATGGCTACACCTTC	CSARDLYEPSNYGYTF
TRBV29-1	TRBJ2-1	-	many	TGCAGCGTTGGGGCCTACAATGAGCAGTTCTTC	CSVGAYNEQFF
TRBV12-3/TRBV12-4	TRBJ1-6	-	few	TGTGCCAGCAGTCCCCGCCCAGGGGTCAATTCACCCCTCCACTTT	CASSPRPGVNSPLHF
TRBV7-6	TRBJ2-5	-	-	TGTGCCAGCAGTCCGATGTGGGGCCAGGAGACCCAGTACTTC	CASSPMWGQETQYF
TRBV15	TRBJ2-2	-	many	TGTGCCACCAGCAATGGAAGCTTCTGGAACACCGGGGAGCTGTTTTTT	CATSNGSFWNTGELFF
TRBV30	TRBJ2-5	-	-	TGTGCCTTGCTAGGGAAGGCCCCCAAAGAGACCCAGTACTTC	CALLGKAPKETQYF
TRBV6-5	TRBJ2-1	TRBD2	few	TGTGCCAGCAGTTCCGGACTAGCGGGGGGGAGCTCCTACAATGAGCAGTTCTTC	CASSSGLAGGSSYNEQFF
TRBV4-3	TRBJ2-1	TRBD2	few	TGCGCCAGCAGCCAAGATTGGGATAGCGGGGCCCTAACCTACAATGAGCAGTTCTTC	CASSQDWDSGALTYNEQFF
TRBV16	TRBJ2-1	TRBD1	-	TGTGCCAGCAGCCAATTAGACCAGGGGGCCGGGGAGCAGTTCTTC	CASSQLDQGAGEQFF
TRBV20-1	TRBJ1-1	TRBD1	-	TGCAGTGCTAGAGATCCGTCAGGGGGCAACACTGAAGCTTTCTTT	CSARDPSGGNTEAFF
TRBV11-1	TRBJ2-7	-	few	TGTGCCAGCAGCTTATCACCCCGGGCCCTCGAGCAGTACTTC	CASSLSPRALEQYF
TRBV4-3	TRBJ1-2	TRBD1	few	TGCGCCAGCAGCCAAGGGACAGGATCGTCCTATGGCTACACCTTC	CASSQGTGSSYGYTF
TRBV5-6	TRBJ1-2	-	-	TGTGCCAGCAGCATCCAGGTCCCGGGCTATGGCTACACCTTC	CASSIQVPGYGYTF
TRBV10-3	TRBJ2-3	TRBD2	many	TGTGCCATCAGTGGGGAGACTAGCGGGAACACAGATACGCAGTATTTT	CAISGETSGNTDTQYF
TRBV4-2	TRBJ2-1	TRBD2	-	TGTGCCAGCAGCCACCTCAGCGGGGGGCGTTACAATGAGCAGTTCTTC	CASSHLSGGRYNEQFF
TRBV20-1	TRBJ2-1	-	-	TGCAGTGCTAGAGTAGCGGCAACGTTGGATGAGCAGTTCTTC	CSARVAATLDEQFF
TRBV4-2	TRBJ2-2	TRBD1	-	TGTGCCAGCAGCCAAAACAGGGGGCGGGACACCGGGGAGCTGTTTTTT	CASSQNRGRDTGELFF
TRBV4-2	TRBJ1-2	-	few	TGTGCCAGCAGCCAAGTAGAGGATAACTATGGCTACACCTTC	CASSQVEDNYGYTF
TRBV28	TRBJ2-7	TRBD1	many	TGTGCCAGCAGGACCGACAGGGGATCCTACGAGCAGTACTTC	CASRTDRGSYEQYF
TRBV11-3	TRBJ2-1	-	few	TGTGCCAGCAGCTTAGGAGGCTCCACCTACAATGAGCAGTTCTTC	CASSLGGSTYNEQFF
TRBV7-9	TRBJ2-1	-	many	TGTGCCAGCAGCTTAATGACCGGGACGGGGAATGAGCAGTTCTTC	CASSLMTGTGNEQFF
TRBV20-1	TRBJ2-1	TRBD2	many	TGCAGTGCTAGAGATCGACTAGCGGATTATGAGCAGTTCTTC	CSARDRLADYEQFF
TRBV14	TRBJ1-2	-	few	TGTGCCAGCAGCCGAGGGGGACTCAGTAACTATGGCTACACCTTC	CASSRGGLSNYGYTF
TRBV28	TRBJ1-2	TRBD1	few	TGTGCCAGCACACCCAGTGGGACAGGGGGCCTCAACTATGGCTACACCTTC	CASTPSGTGGLNYGYTF